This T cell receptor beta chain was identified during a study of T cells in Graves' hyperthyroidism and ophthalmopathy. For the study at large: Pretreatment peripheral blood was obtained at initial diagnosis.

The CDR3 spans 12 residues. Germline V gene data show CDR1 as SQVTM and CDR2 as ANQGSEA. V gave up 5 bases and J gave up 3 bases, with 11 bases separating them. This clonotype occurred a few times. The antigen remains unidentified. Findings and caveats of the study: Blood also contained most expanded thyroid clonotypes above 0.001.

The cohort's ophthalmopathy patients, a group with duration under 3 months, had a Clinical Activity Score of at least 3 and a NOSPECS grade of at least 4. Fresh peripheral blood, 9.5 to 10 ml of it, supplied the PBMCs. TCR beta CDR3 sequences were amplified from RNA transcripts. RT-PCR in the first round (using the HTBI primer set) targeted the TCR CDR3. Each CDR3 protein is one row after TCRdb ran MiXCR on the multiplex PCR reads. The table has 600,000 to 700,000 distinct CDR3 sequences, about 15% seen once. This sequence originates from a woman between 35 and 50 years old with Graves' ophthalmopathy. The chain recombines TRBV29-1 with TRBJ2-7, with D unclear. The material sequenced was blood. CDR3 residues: CSVRQSYYEQYF. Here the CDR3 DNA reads TGCAGCGTTCGTCAGTCGTACTACGAGCAGTACTTC.